This T cell receptor beta chain was found in a study of molecular identifiers for immune sequencing clone quantification. Overall study context: Replicates involved a five-way split of RNA from about 20,000 or 100,000 naive CD8 cells, with sequencing of four. Study conclusions and caveats: Even with 990,000 or so naive cells present, spiked Jurkat TCR RNA from one cell was reportedly detectable.

With respect to this clonotype: Its target is unknown.

Library preparation followed earlier protocols using designated TCR primers. Each CDR3 protein gets one entry after TCRdb re-called the PCR reads with MiXCR. Among around 480,000 distinct CDR3 sequences, around 23% were seen once, and the ten largest hold 0.76%. Germline V gives CDR1 SNHLY, CDR2 FYNNEI. The CDR3 sequence is 16 residues long. Trimming removed 4 bases from V and 5 bases from J; junction bases left unmatched: 12. Libraries from naive CD8 cells were generated from approximately 20,000 to 980,000 sorted cells (with 10%, 30% or 50% RNA). J is TRBJ1-1 and V is TRBV2, with TRBD1 matching over 8 bases. The specimen sequenced was naive CD8+ T cells from blood, with Jurkat cell RNA spiked in. As to subset: FACS-sorted CD8+CD4-CCR7+CD45RA+ naive T cells. This clonotype was sampled from a human donor in good health. Some libraries in this study had Jurkat cell RNA spiked in. CDR3 sequence reads: CASSVGAGGDRTEAFF. As DNA, the CDR3 is TGTGCCAGCAGTGTGGGGGCAGGGGGCGATCGGACTGAAGCTTTCTTT.